The T cell receptor (beta chain) described here comes from a study of shared clonotypes between healthy human individuals. For the study at large: Three plates each covered CD4 naive and memory; CD8 naive two, CD8 memory one. Study results and limitations: Expectations were that clonotype sharing among donors would be affected by sequencing depth.

A CD45RA+ naive subset and a CD45RA-negative memory subset were split from CD4+ cells. Deep was the level at which the assay was run. Data came from immunoSEQ multiplex PCR; TCRdb stores just in-frame clones and leaves some out. In the table there are a few million clones, 85% to 95% of which are singletons. This clone was counted once. The antigen remains undetermined. V shed 4 bases, J shed 4 bases, and the junction held 5 bases outside the gene matches. The CDR3 consists of 15 residues. Per germline, CDR1 MNHNY and CDR2 SVGAGI (reference sequence). Specimen: naive CD4+ T cells sorted from blood. Subset denoted: CD45RA+ positively selected. The chain has TRBV6-6 and TRBJ1-3; TRBD1 matches at 9 bases. The sequence derives from a man aged 18 to 29 in good health. The CDR3 DNA sequence: TGTGCCAGCAGTTCCTCCGACAGGGGGGGAAACACCATATATTTT. This sequence encodes CASSSSDRGGNTIYF.